This TCR beta chain comes out of a study of CD4 T cells in relation to SARS-CoV-2 and coronaviruses. The CDR3 has 18 amino acids. Trimming took off 0 bases at V and 6 bases at J, with 24 bases between the two ends. Germline CDR1 is SGHTS and CDR2 is YDEGEE. Before the COVID-19 pandemic, during about 2011-2019, CD4+ T cells were taken from unexposed donors. After roughly ten days of culture, CD4+ T cells were isolated. TCRdb keeps only in-frame clones here, not all; method: immunoSEQ multiplex PCR. The sample includes 26,000 or so clones, around three quarters of them seen just once. As to this clone: The antigen remains unidentified.

This receptor was identified in a human donor in good health. The gene calls are TRBV5-8 and TRBJ1-1; no definite D call. The sample was CD4+ T cells from PBMCs, cultured in vitro. CDR3 protein: CASSLVGYTHTGRAEAFF. For the CDR3, the DNA is TGTGCCAGCAGCTTGGTTGGGTATACACACACCGGGAGGGCTGAAGCTTTCTTT.